These 7 T cell receptor beta chains were sequenced from one sample in a study of T-cell reconstitution after alpha-beta-depleted transplantation in children. Using unique molecular identifiers, the investigators prepared the TCRbeta library. Each CDR3 protein gets one entry after TCRdb re-called the PCR reads with MiXCR. The sample includes more than 100,000 distinct CDR3 sequences, roughly 23% of them seen just once. Material: PBMCs, mostly from graft donor cells, obtained 180 days after TCRalphabeta/CD19-depleted stem cell transplant. These receptors were collected from a male patient aged 2 to 9 who had a stem cell transplant for chronic granulomatous disease, so the T cells may come from the graft donor.

V usage is TRBV9 and J usage is TRBJ2-1; 9 positions agree with TRBD2. Germline V CDR1 and CDR2: SGDLS, YYNGEE. The CDR3 is made up of 19 amino acids. With 0 bases clipped from V and 7 bases from J, the junction kept 17 bases outside the gene matches. The CDR3 spells CASSVARRRLAGNWNEQFF. CDR3 nucleotide sequence: TGTGCCAGCAGCGTAGCCCGGAGGAGGCTAGCGGGAAATTGGAATGAGCAGTTCTTC.

This chain joins TRBV11-2 and TRBJ2-5, with TRBD2 as a possible D gene (6 bases). The germline V and J ends were trimmed by 4 bases and 1 base, with 19 bases remaining between them. The CDR3 is made up of 17 amino acids. Germline CDR1 reads SGHAT; CDR2 reads FQNNGV. The CDR3 sequence: CASSSPRLAESQETQYF. The DNA of the CDR3 is TGTGCCAGCAGCTCCCCGCGATTAGCGGAGTCCCAAGAGACCCAGTACTTC.

The chain joins TRBV12-3 or TRBV12-4 to TRBJ2-2, with a possible D match to TRBD1 (6 bases). CDR3 length: 16 amino acids. V was cut by 3 bases and J by 0 bases, with 11 bases left in between. CDR3 amino acids: CASSLLGQSNTGELFF. In DNA form, the CDR3 reads TGTGCCAGCAGTTTGTTGGGACAATCGAACACCGGGGAGCTGTTTTTT.

The chain uses TRBV7-2 and TRBJ2-2; D not certain. The CDR3 contains 15 residues. Trimming took off 0 bases at V and 6 bases at J, with 11 bases between the two ends. Germline V gene data show CDR1 as SGHTA and CDR2 as FQGNSA. CDR3 DNA: TGTGCCAGCAGCTTAGCGGGGTGGGCTGCCGGGGAGCTGTTTTTT. Its protein product is CASSLAGWAAGELFF.

This clonotype turned up a few times. CDR3 sequence (DNA): TGTGCCAGCAGTTTCGTAGCGGGGGTGAGCTCCTACGAGCAGTACTTC. This gives the protein CASSFVAGVSSYEQYF. The V call is TRBV12-3 or TRBV12-4, the J call TRBJ2-7; 9 bases line up with TRBD2. This CDR3 comprises 16 residues. The ends lost 3 bases at V and 0 bases at J; junction bases unmatched: 6.

Ten or more counts support this clonotype. This chain joins TRBV12-3 or TRBV12-4 and TRBJ2-2; no reliable D call. The CDR3 has 13 residues. Trimming shortened V by 1 base and J by 4 bases, and 4 bases separated the two germline ends. CDR3 coding DNA: TGTGCCAGCAGTTTAGATGGCACCGGGGAGCTGTTTTTT. Its protein product is CASSLDGTGELFF.

The chain carries TRBV5-4 and TRBJ2-7; perhaps TRBD2 as D (7 bases). The ends were cut back, 4 bases at V and 5 bases at J, with 22 bases in the middle. Germline V gene sequence: CDR1 SGHNT, CDR2 YYREEE (reference sequence). The CDR3 covers 16 residues. As DNA, the CDR3 is TGTGCCAGCAGCCCGGGGCAGGGGAGGGAAGGTAACGAGCAGTACTTC. The encoded protein is CASSPGQGREGNEQYF.